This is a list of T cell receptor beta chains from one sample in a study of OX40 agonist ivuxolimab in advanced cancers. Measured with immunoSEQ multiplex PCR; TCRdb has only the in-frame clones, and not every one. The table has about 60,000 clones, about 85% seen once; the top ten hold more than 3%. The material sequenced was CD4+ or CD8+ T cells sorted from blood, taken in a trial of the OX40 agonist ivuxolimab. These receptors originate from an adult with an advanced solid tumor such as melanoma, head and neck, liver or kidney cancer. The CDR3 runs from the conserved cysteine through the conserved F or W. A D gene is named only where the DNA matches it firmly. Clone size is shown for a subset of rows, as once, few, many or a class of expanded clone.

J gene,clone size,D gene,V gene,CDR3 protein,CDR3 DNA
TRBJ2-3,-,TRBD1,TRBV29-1,CSADRGNTDTQYF,TGCAGCGCAGACAGGGGAAATACAGATACGCAGTATTTT
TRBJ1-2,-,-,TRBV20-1,CTTWDEGYTF,TGCACCACCTGGGATGAAGGCTACACCTTC
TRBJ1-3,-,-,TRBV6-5,CASSSPGGPSGNTIYF,TGTGCCAGCAGTTCACCGGGGGGCCCCTCTGGAAACACCATATATTTT
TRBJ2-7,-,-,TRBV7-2,CASSLGAGYEQYF,TGTGCCAGCAGCTTAGGGGCCGGATACGAGCAGTACTTC
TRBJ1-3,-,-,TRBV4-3,CASSQDAKVTGNTIYF,TGCGCCAGCAGCCAAGACGCGAAAGTAACTGGAAACACCATATATTTT
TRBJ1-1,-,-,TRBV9,CASSVIGGEGTEAFF,TGTGCCAGCAGCGTAATAGGAGGGGAAGGAACTGAAGCTTTCTTT
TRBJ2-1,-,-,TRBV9,CASSVADSRSSYNEQFF,TGTGCCAGCAGCGTAGCAGACTCCCGGAGCTCCTACAATGAGCAGTTCTTC
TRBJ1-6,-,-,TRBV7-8,CASSLGVNSPLHF,TGTGCCAGCAGCTTAGGCGTTAATTCACCCCTCCACTTT
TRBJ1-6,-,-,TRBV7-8,CASALRTDNSPLHF,TGTGCCAGCGCATTAAGGACGGACAATTCACCCCTCCACTTT
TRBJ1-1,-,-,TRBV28,CASSRVGGLDTEAFF,TGTGCCAGCAGCCGCGTAGGAGGGCTCGACACTGAAGCTTTCTTT
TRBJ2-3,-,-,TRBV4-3,CASSQEEGQGRPQYF,TGCGCCAGCAGCCAAGAGGAGGGGCAGGGCAGACCGCAGTATTTT
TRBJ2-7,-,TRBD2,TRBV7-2,CASSYPGLAAYEQYF,TGTGCCAGCAGCTACCCGGGACTAGCGGCCTACGAGCAGTACTTC
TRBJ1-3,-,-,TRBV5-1,CASSTGGSGNTIYF,TGCGCCAGCAGCACCGGCGGCTCTGGAAACACCATATATTTT
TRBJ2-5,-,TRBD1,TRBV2,CASVDRGEEETQYF,TGTGCCAGCGTAGACAGGGGAGAGGAAGAGACCCAGTACTTC
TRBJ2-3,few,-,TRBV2,CASRGTLSTDTQYF,TGTGCCAGCAGGGGGACTCTTAGCACAGATACGCAGTATTTT
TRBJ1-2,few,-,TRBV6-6,CASSYSLRGYTF,TGTGCCAGCAGTTACTCTCTTCGGGGCTACACCTTC
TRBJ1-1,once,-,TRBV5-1,CASSLAKGGAGYTEAFF,TGCGCCAGCAGCTTGGCCAAAGGAGGGGCAGGGTACACTGAAGCTTTCTTT
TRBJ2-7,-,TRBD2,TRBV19,CASSFTSESSYEQYF,TGTGCCAGTAGTTTTACTAGCGAGAGCTCCTACGAGCAGTACTTC
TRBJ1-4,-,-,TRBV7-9,CASSSTVSGEKLFF,TGTGCCAGCAGCTCCACGGTCAGTGGGGAAAAACTGTTTTTT
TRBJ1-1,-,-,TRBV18,CASSPPVSEAFF,TGTGCCAGCTCACCCCCCGTAAGTGAAGCTTTCTTT
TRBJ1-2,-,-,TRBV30,CAWIERAVYGYTF,TGTGCCTGGATTGAGCGGGCCGTCTATGGCTACACCTTC
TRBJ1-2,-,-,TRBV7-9,CASNPFANYGYTF,TGTGCCAGCAACCCCTTCGCTAACTATGGCTACACCTTC
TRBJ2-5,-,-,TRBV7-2,CASSLDTGRETQYF,TGTGCCAGCAGCTTAGACACGGGGAGGGAGACCCAGTACTTC
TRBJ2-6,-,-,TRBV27,CASSQRGSSGANVLTF,TGTGCCAGCAGTCAGCGAGGGAGCTCTGGGGCCAACGTCCTGACTTTC
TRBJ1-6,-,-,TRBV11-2,CASSTGLSYNSPLHF,TGTGCCAGCAGCACAGGGTTATCCTATAATTCACCCCTCCACTTT
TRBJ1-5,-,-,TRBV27,CASSSQSLSNQPQHF,TGTGCCAGCAGTTCCCAAAGCCTTAGCAATCAGCCCCAGCATTTT
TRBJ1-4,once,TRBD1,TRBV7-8,CASSPRQGVATNEKLFF,TGTGCCAGCAGCCCCAGACAGGGAGTTGCAACTAATGAAAAACTGTTTTTT
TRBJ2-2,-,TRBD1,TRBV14,CASSRRTGQGSGELFF,TGTGCCAGCAGCCGGAGGACAGGACAGGGATCCGGGGAGCTGTTTTTT
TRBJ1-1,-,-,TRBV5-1,CASSLEAGSTEAFF,TGCGCCAGCAGCTTGGAGGCAGGGTCGACAGAAGCTTTCTTT
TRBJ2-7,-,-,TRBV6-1,CASSEFGAYEQYF,TGTGCCAGCAGTGAGTTCGGCGCGTACGAGCAGTACTTC
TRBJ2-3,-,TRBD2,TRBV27,CASSRPIAGSTDTQYF,TGTGCCAGCAGTCGACCCATAGCGGGGAGCACAGATACGCAGTATTTT
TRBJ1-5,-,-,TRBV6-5,CASSYLPDQPQHF,TGTGCCAGCAGTTACTTACCGGATCAGCCCCAGCATTTT
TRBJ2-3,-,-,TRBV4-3,CASSQELSFGGRTDTQYF,TGCGCCAGCAGCCAAGAACTGTCGTTCGGAGGTAGGACAGATACGCAGTATTTT
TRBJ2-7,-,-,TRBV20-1,CSAGIEEQYF,TGCAGTGCGGGGATTGAGGAGCAGTACTTC
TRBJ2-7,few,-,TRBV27,CASSSPGQTYEQYF,TGTGCCAGCAGTTCCCCGGGGCAAACCTACGAGCAGTACTTC
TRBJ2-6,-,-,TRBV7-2,CASSWGVSGANVLTF,TGTGCCAGCAGCTGGGGTGTCTCTGGGGCCAACGTCCTGACTTTC
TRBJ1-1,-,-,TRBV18,CASSYGRGETEAFF,TGTGCCAGCTCATACGGGCGGGGGGAGACTGAAGCTTTCTTT
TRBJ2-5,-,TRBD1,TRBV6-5,CASSNQGAGETQYF,TGTGCCAGCAGTAATCAGGGGGCTGGAGAGACCCAGTACTTC
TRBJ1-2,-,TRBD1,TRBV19,CASSRDSNYGYTF,TGTGCCAGTAGTCGGGACAGTAACTATGGCTACACCTTC
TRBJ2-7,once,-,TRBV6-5,CASRIDSSYEQYF,TGTGCCAGCAGGATCGACAGTTCCTACGAGCAGTACTTC
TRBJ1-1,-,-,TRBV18,CASSLGREGNTEAFF,TGTGCCAGCTCACTGGGGAGGGAGGGGAACACTGAAGCTTTCTTT
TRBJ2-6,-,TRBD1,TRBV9,CASSREDRGRLSGANVLTF,TGTGCCAGCTCCCGGGAGGACAGGGGGAGACTCTCTGGGGCCAACGTCCTGACTTTC
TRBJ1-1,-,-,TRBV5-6,CASSPDPPWGAMNTEAFF,TGTGCCAGCAGCCCGGACCCCCCATGGGGGGCGATGAACACTGAAGCTTTCTTT
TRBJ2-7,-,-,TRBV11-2,CASSLRLGLSYEQYF,TGTGCCAGCAGCTTAAGGCTGGGGCTCTCCTACGAGCAGTACTTC
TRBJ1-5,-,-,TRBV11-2,CASSTNRDQPQHF,TGTGCCAGCAGCACTAACAGGGATCAGCCCCAGCATTTT
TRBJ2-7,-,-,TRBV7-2,CASSLGGSGPYEQYF,TGTGCCAGCAGCTTAGGAGGTAGCGGACCCTACGAGCAGTACTTC